This TCR beta chain was identified in a study of TIL therapy for anti-PD-1-resistant metastatic lung cancer. Study-wide context: Progressing patients received lymphodepletion, expanded TIL infusion and IL-2. Median tumor PD-L1 proportion score was approximately 6.3%. By whole-exome sequencing, median non-synonymous tumor mutation burden was roughly 1.6 mutations per megabase. Study conclusions and caveats: Treatment-naive, never-smoker and oncogene-addicted patients were overrepresented in this highly selected cohort.

Time point indicated: pre-treatment sample, taken before nivolumab and TIL therapy. V lost 6 bases, J lost 4 bases, and 10 bases stayed unmatched. Germline V lookup: CDR1 MNHNY, CDR2 SVGAGI (reference sequence). CDR3 size: 15 residues. Sequencing used immunoSEQ v3. The method was immunoSEQ multiplex PCR; TCRdb's version includes in-frame clones alone and lacks a portion of them. The table includes around 21,000 clones, around 71% detected once. As concerns this clone: Its antigen remains unknown.

The chain has TRBV6-6 and TRBJ1-2; 8 bases match TRBD1. The sample was blood, taken at baseline. The source of this sequence is a person aged 25-79 years with non-small cell lung cancer. CDR3 sequence reads: CASRVNTGGGYGYTF. The CDR3 DNA sequence: TGTGCCAGCAGGGTCAACACAGGGGGAGGCTATGGCTACACCTTC.